The clone carrying this TCR beta chain turned up a few times. Its antigen is unidentified. Together with a sample-barcoded 5' primer, a J-beta primer mix was included in a second PCR lasting about 6 to 12 cycles. TCRdb fed the 5' RACE reads into MiXCR, producing one record per CDR3 protein. The sample includes 700,000 to 1,000,000 distinct CDR3 sequences, around two fifths of them seen just once. The sample belongs to a study of blood T cells in healthy people across ages. Isolation recovered at least 6.5 million PBMCs from every sample. With each sample, at least 5 micrograms of total RNA were extracted. V lost 2 bases and J lost 6, with 14 bases in between. This CDR3 is 15 amino acids long. General study findings and limits: Among long-lived donors, naive CD4+ cells were more numerous and diversity higher than in aged donors. Older individuals had lower TCR beta diversity per million T cells (the decline was roughly linear).

The sample comprised blood. This TCR came from a man aged 60 to 69 in good health. V usage is TRBV12-3 or TRBV12-4 and J usage is TRBJ2-1; possibly TRBD2 for D (7 bases). The DNA for the CDR3 is TGTGCCAGCAGTTTAACGGGGGGACACCTCAATGAGCAGTTCTTC. Its translation: CASSLTGGHLNEQFF.